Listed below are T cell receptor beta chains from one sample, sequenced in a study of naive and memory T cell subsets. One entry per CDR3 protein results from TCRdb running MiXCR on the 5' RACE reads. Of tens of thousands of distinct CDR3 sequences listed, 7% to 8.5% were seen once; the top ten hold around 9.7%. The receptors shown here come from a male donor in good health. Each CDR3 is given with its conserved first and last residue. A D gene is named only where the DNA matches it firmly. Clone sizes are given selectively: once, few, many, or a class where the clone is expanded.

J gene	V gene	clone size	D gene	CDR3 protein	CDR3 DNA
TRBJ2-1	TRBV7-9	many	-	CASSLESRTKQFF	TGTGCCAGCAGCTTAGAAAGCCGGACCAAGCAGTTCTTC
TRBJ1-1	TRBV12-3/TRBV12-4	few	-	CASIQPQGNTEAFF	TGTGCCAGCATCCAACCCCAGGGGAACACTGAAGCTTTCTTT
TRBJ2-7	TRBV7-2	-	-	CASSFSPGGAGYEQYF	TGTGCCAGCAGCTTCTCACCGGGCGGGGCTGGCTACGAGCAGTACTTC
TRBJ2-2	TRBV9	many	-	CASSVALDGAGELFF	TGTGCCAGCAGCGTAGCTCTCGATGGTGCCGGGGAGCTGTTTTTT
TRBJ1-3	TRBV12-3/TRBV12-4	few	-	CASRSGGNTIYF	TGTGCCAGCAGGTCAGGCGGAAACACCATATATTTT
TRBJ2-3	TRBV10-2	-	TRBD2	CASSQAGVPDTQYF	TGCGCCAGCAGTCAGGCGGGAGTCCCAGATACGCAGTATTTT
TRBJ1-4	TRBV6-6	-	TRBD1	CASSYPGQGGEKLFF	TGTGCCAGCAGTTACCCCGGACAGGGTGGTGAAAAACTGTTTTTT
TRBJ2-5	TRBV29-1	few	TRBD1	CSVLMHRGEETQYF	TGCAGCGTCCTAATGCACAGGGGGGAAGAGACCCAGTACTTC
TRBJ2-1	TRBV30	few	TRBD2	CAWSPTSGNNEQFF	TGTGCCTGGAGTCCGACTAGCGGGAACAATGAGCAGTTCTTC
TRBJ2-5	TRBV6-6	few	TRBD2	CASMGGVETQYF	TGTGCCAGCATGGGAGGGGTCGAGACCCAGTACTTC
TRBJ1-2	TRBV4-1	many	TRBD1	CASSQTGTGDYGYTF	TGCGCCAGCAGCCAAACCGGGACAGGGGACTATGGCTACACCTTC
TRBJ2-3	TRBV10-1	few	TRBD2	CASSDGGGDTQYF	TGCGCCAGCAGTGATGGGGGGGGAGATACGCAGTATTTT
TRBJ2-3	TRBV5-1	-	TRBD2	CASSLTGLAGTDTQYF	TGCGCCAGCAGCTTAACCGGACTAGCGGGCACAGATACGCAGTATTTT
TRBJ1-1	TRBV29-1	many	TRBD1	CSVLQGGAEAFF	TGCAGCGTGTTACAGGGGGGCGCTGAAGCTTTCTTT
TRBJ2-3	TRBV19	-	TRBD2	CASSTQTSGTDTQYF	TGTGCCAGTAGTACCCAGACTAGCGGAACAGATACGCAGTATTTT
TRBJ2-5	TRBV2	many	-	CASSYRVETQYF	TGTGCCAGCAGTTACAGGGTCGAGACCCAGTACTTC
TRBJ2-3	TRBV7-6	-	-	CASSLRTLTDTQYF	TGTGCCAGCAGCCTTCGGACCCTCACAGATACGCAGTATTTT
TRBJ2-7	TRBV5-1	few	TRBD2	CASSLEAGGVLYEQYF	TGCGCCAGCAGCTTGGAAGCGGGAGGGGTGCTCTACGAGCAGTACTTC
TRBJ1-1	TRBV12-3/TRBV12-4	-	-	CASSLGAWMSEAFF	TGTGCCAGCAGTTTGGGGGCCTGGATGAGTGAAGCTTTCTTT
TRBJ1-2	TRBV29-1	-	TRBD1	CSVAGTGGRGLEGYTF	TGCAGCGTTGCCGGGACAGGGGGCAGAGGGTTGGAAGGCTACACCTTC
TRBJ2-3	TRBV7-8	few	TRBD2	CASSLDGGASDTQYF	TGTGCCAGCAGCTTAGACGGGGGGGCCTCAGATACGCAGTATTTT
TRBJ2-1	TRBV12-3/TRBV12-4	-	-	CASRTPGAPKQFF	TGTGCCAGCAGGACCCCGGGGGCCCCCAAGCAGTTCTTC
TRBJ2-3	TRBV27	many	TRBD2	CASKAGVSTDTQYF	TGTGCCAGCAAGGCGGGGGTAAGCACAGATACGCAGTATTTT
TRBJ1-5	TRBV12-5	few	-	CASGLRGTESNQPQHF	TGTGCTAGTGGTTTGAGGGGGACGGAAAGCAATCAGCCCCAGCATTTT
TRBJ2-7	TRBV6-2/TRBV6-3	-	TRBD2	CASSPRDVRGGSYEQYF	TGTGCCAGCAGCCCCCGGGACGTGCGGGGGGGTTCCTACGAGCAGTACTTC
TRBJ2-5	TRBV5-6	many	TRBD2	CASSPGGKETQYF	TGTGCCAGCAGCCCGGGAGGGAAGGAGACCCAGTACTTC
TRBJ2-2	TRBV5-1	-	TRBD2	CASSFRLAGESGELFF	TGCGCCAGCAGCTTTAGACTAGCGGGAGAGAGCGGGGAGCTGTTTTTT
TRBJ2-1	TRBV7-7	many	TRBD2	CASSLSAGDHEQFF	TGTGCCAGCAGCTTATCGGCGGGAGATCATGAGCAGTTCTTC
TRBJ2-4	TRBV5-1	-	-	CASSLLGRIQYF	TGCGCCAGCAGCTTACTTGGACGGATTCAGTACTTC
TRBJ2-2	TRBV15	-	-	CATSREGVGVQTGELFF	TGTGCCACCAGCAGAGAGGGGGTAGGGGTTCAGACCGGGGAGCTGTTTTTT
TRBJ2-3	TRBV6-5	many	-	CASSSPGQHASTDTQYF	TGTGCCAGCAGTTCCCCCGGACAGCACGCTAGCACAGATACGCAGTATTTT
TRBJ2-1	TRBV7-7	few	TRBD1	CAIWDRLYNEQFF	TGTGCCATATGGGACAGATTATACAATGAGCAGTTCTTC
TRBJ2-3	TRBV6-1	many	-	CASSEAISGGGTDTQYF	TGTGCCAGCAGTGAAGCTATAAGCGGAGGCGGGACAGATACGCAGTATTTT
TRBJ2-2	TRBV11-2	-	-	CASSAQFTGELFF	TGTGCCAGCAGCGCCCAATTCACCGGGGAGCTGTTTTTT
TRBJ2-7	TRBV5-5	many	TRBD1	CASSDGTGLPYEQYF	TGTGCCAGCAGCGACGGGACAGGGTTACCTTACGAGCAGTACTTC
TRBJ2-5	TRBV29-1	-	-	CSVVIETQYF	TGCAGCGTTGTGATCGAGACCCAGTACTTC
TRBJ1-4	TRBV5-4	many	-	CASSLDKFEKLFF	TGTGCCAGCAGCTTGGACAAGTTCGAAAAACTGTTTTTT
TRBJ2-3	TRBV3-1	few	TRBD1	CASGQGYWTDTQYF	TGTGCCAGCGGACAGGGTTATTGGACAGATACGCAGTATTTT
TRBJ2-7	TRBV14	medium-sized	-	CASSQEADHYEQYF	TGTGCCAGCAGCCAAGAGGCGGACCACTACGAGCAGTACTTC